This paragraph covers one TCR beta chain sequence. Antigen specificity is unknown. The data stem from a study of cytomegalovirus exposure and HLA in healthy donors. Study-wide points: Reportedly, diagnosis of cytomegalovirus status by the classifier showed high specificity and sensitivity. Whilst most TCR sequences proved rare, a subset of public TCRs occurred across many donors. In a later analysis, V- and J-gene trimming of beta chains associated with a DCLRE1C missense variant, replicated independently. Earlier analysis yielded a pattern in which most TCR beta V segments were productive about 87% or about 30% of the time.

60 Vbeta and 13 Jbeta primers were used in PCR. Only in-frame clones appear in the TCRdb table, and some are missing; sequencing was by immunoSEQ multiplex PCR. This sample carries approximately 160,000 clones, around 80% of them seen once, and the ten largest clones take 6.5% to 8.5%. This receptor was taken from a man aged 25-40 years in good health and CMV-seropositive. Sequencing was carried out using PBMCs.

CDR3 sequence: CASSSTVWKTF. In DNA form, the CDR3 reads TGTGCCAGCAGCTCGACAGTCTGGAAAACCTTC. The gene calls are TRBV11-2 and TRBJ1-2, with D possibly matching TRBD1 (5 bases). The CDR3 extends over 11 amino acids. Germline V gene data show CDR1 as SGHAT and CDR2 as FQNNGV. V lost 4 bases and J 14 bases, leaving 14 bases between the germline ends.